The 9 T cell receptor beta chains below all came from one sample that was sequenced in a study of shared clonotypes between healthy human individuals. TCRdb keeps only in-frame clones here, not all; method: immunoSEQ multiplex PCR. The sample contains around 2,000,000 clones, 93% of which appear only once. Naive CD8 isolation took CD45RO-negative cells positively selected for CCR7 and excluded terminally differentiated effector memory CD45RA+ cells. The sequenced material came from naive CD8+ T cells from PBMCs. Receptor source: a man younger than 35 in good health. Some clones in this sample may be carry-over from other donors' samples.

The gene calls are TRBV7-7 and TRBJ2-1; 15 bases agree with TRBD2. Trimming took 4 bases from V and 5 from J; bases not matched to a gene: 9. The length of the CDR3 is 18 residues. Germline V lookup: CDR1 SSHAT, CDR2 FNYEAQ (reference sequence). The CDR3 nucleotides are TGTGCCAGCAGCTCCGGACTAGCGGGAGGGCCCCACGACAATGAGCAGTTCTTC. Its protein is CASSSGLAGGPHDNEQFF. The full variable domain, completed using reference TRBV7-7 and TRBJ2-1, is GAGVSQSPRYKVTKRGQDVTLRCDPISSHATLYWYQQALGQGPEFLTYFNYEAQPDKSGLPSDRFSAERPEGSISTLTIQRTEQRDSAMYRCASSSGLAGGPHDNEQFFGPGTRLTVL.

The chain carries TRBV28 and TRBJ2-6; D may correspond to TRBD1 or TRBD2 (5 bases each). Germline CDR1 is MDHEN and CDR2 is SYDVKM. V gave up 6 bases and J gave up 4 bases, with 19 bases separating them. CDR3 size: 17 residues. The CDR3 nucleotides are TGTGCCAGCAGCTACTGGGGGAATGCCGCCGGGGCCAACGTCCTGACTTTC. Its protein is CASSYWGNAAGANVLTF.

The chain recombines TRBV27 with TRBJ1-1, with 7 bases matching TRBD1. J lost 7 bases, V lost 6 bases, and 11 bases had no gene match. This CDR3 has 14 residues. CDR1 and CDR2 from the germline V gene are MNHEY and SMNVEV (reference sequence). In nucleotides, the CDR3 is TGTGCCAGCAGCCCCGACAGGGCGGCGCTTGAAGCTTTCTTT. Its translation is CASSPDRAALEAFF.

In its sample, this clone was seen once. V usage is TRBV27 and J usage is TRBJ1-2; 10 bases are shared with TRBD1. The CDR3 sequence is 13 residues long. Germline trimming cut 6 bases from V and 7 bases from J; bases unmatched to any gene: 5. Germline loops: CDR1 MNHEY, CDR2 SMNVEV (reference sequence). The CDR3 sequence: CASSDRGQSGYTF. The CDR3 DNA reads as TGTGCCAGCAGCGACAGGGGGCAGAGTGGCTACACCTTC.

This clone was observed a handful of times. This specimen includes other DNA sequences encoding the same CDR3. The DNA of the CDR3 is TGTGCCAGCAGTGAACTAGCGGGAGGGTACAATGAGCAGTTCTTC. Its protein is CASSELAGGYNEQFF. The V call is TRBV6-1, the J call TRBJ2-1, with TRBD2 identical over 12 bases. The CDR3 contains 15 residues. The trim removed 2 bases at V and 4 bases at J, leaving 0 bases unmatched. Looked up from germline, CDR1 is MNHNS and CDR2 is SASEGT.

This chain links TRBV9 with TRBJ2-1, with D unresolved. Germline V gives CDR1 SGDLS, CDR2 YYNGEE. The V end was cut by 0 bases, the J end by 8 bases, with 12 bases between. The CDR3 is 14 amino acids. Here the CDR3 DNA reads TGTGCCAGCAGCGTAGCTGTCCTGGGCGATGAGCAGTTCTTC. It specifies CASSVAVLGDEQFF.

The chain employs TRBV7-2 and TRBJ2-1; tentatively, D is TRBD2 (5 bases). Trimming pared 4 bases from V and 7 bases from J, leaving 17 bases between. Looked up from germline, CDR1 is SGHTA and CDR2 is FQGNSA. The CDR3 has 15 amino acids. The CDR3 sequence: CASSYPRGGGNEQFF. In DNA, the CDR3 is TGTGCCAGCAGCTACCCTCGCGGTGGCGGGAATGAGCAGTTCTTC.

This chain links TRBV2 with TRBJ2-7; 9 positions agree with TRBD2. Per germline, CDR1 SNHLY and CDR2 FYNNEI. After removal of 3 bases from V and 3 bases from J, the junction contained 6 bases not matched to a gene. The CDR3 totals 15 residues. CDR3 sequence reads: CASSESVAGDYEQYF. The CDR3 coding sequence is TGTGCCAGCAGTGAGAGCGTAGCGGGAGACTACGAGCAGTACTTC. Based on the CDR3 plus reference TRBV2 and TRBJ2-7, the full variable domain is EPEVTQTPSHQVTQMGQEVILRCVPISNHLYFYWYRQILGQKVEFLVSFYNNEISEKSEIFDDQFSVERPDGSNFTLKIRSTKLEDSAMYFCASSESVAGDYEQYFGPGTRLTVT.

J is TRBJ2-7 and V is TRBV7-2; no clear D gene. The V and J ends lost 5 bases and 5 bases respectively, with 10 bases between them. Germline CDR1 is SGHTA and CDR2 is FQGNSA. CDR3 length: 12 residues. The CDR3 loop is CASSPLRDEQYF. CDR3 nucleotide sequence: TGTGCCAGCAGCCCTCTTCGTGACGAGCAGTACTTC.